This TCR beta chain was identified during a study of PD-L1 blockade in urothelial cancer. Germline values: CDR1 MNHEY, CDR2 SMNVEV (reference sequence). Trimming shortened V by 2 bases and J by 4 bases, and 14 bases separated the two germline ends. CDR3 length: 15 amino acids. The table came from immunoSEQ multiplex PCR; TCRdb's copy has only in-frame clones and leaves some out. The sample has roughly 49,000 clones, around 84% seen once. Time point: pretreatment peripheral blood. The gene calls are TRBV27 and TRBJ1-1; D is unresolved. The sequencing here drew on PBMCs, taken around atezolizumab (anti-PD-L1) treatment. This TCR derives from a man in his 60s with urothelial cancer. CDR3 protein: CASSLGRSLSTEAFF. The CDR3 nucleotides are TGTGCCAGCAGTTTAGGTAGAAGCCTGAGCACTGAAGCTTTCTTT.